What follows describes a single T cell receptor (beta chain). These data originate in a study of control samples from healthy donors and cancer patients. The germline gives CDR1 MGHRA, CDR2 YSYEKL. V was pared by 3 bases and J by 3 bases, with 9 bases between. This CDR3 has 14 amino acids. Assay: immunoSEQ multiplex PCR; the TCRdb copy retains only in-frame clones and omits some. This table has about 34,000 clones, 70% to 90% appearing once. The chain combines TRBV4-1 with TRBJ1-5; D might be TRBD1 (6 bases). Sequencing input: PBMCs. The origin of this receptor is a woman aged 35 to 49 with lung cancer. In DNA form, the CDR3 reads TGCGCCAGCAGCCAGGGACACTACAATCAGCCCCAGCATTTT. Amino acids: CASSQGHYNQPQHF.